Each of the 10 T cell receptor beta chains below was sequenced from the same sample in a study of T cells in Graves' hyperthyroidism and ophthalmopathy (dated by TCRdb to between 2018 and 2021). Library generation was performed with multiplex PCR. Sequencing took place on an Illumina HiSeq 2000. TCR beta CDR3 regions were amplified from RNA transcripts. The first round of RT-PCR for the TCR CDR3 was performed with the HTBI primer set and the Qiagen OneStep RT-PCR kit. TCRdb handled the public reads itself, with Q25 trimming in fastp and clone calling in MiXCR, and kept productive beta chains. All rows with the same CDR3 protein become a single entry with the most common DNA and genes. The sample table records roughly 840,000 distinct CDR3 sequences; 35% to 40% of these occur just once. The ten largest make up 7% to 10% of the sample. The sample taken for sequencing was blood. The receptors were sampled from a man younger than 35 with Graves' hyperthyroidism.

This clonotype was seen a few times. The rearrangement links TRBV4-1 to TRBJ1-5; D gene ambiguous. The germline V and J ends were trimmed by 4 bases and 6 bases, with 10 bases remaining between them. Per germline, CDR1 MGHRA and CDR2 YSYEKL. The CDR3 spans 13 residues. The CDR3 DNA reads TGCGCCAGCAGCCCCCCGGATTTTCAGCCCCAGCATTTT. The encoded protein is CASSPPDFQPQHF.

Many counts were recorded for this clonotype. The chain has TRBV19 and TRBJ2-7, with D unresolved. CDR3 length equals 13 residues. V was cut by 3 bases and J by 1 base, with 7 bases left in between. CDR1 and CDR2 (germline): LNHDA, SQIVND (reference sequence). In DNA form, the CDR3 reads TGTGCCAGTAGTATCGCGCGTTCCTACGAGCAGTACTTC. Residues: CASSIARSYEQYF.

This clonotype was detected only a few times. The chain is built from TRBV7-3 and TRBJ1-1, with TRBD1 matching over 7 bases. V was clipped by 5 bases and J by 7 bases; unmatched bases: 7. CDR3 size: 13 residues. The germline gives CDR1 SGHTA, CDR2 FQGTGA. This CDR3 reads CASSQGGTGEAFF. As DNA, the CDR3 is TGTGCCAGCAGCCAGGGGGGGACGGGTGAAGCTTTCTTT.

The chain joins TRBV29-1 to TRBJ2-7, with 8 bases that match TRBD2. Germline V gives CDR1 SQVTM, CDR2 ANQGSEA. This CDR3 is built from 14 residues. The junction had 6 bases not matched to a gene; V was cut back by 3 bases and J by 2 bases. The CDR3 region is CSVETLRGAYEQYF. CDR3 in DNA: TGCAGCGTTGAGACCCTGCGGGGGGCCTACGAGCAGTACTTC.

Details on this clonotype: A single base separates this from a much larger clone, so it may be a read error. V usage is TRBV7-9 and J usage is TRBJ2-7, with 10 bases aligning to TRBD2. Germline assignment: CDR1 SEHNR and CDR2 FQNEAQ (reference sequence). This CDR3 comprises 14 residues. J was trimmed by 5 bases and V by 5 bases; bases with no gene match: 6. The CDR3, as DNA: TGTGCCAGCAGCCGAAGCGGGGGGGGCGACGAGCAGTACTTC. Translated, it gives CASSRSGGGDEQYF. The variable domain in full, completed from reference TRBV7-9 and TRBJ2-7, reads DTGVSQNPRHKITKRGQNVTFRCDPISEHNRLYWYRQTLGQGPEFLTYFQNEAQLEKSRLLSDRFSAERPKGSFSTLEIQRTEQGDSAMYLCASSRSGGGDEQYFGPGTRLTVT.

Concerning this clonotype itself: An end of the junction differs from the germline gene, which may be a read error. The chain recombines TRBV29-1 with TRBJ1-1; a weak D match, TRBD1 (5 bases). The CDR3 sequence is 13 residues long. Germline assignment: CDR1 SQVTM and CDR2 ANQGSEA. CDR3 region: CASRPGGYAEAFF. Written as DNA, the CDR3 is TGTGCCAGCAGACCCGGGGGGTACGCTGAAGCTTTCTTT.

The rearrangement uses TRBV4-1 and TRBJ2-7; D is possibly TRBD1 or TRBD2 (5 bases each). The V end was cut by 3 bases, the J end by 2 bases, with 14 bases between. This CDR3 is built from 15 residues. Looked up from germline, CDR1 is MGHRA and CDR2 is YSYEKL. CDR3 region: CASSQGLGDPYEQYF. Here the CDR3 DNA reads TGCGCCAGCAGCCAGGGCCTGGGGGATCCCTACGAGCAGTACTTC.

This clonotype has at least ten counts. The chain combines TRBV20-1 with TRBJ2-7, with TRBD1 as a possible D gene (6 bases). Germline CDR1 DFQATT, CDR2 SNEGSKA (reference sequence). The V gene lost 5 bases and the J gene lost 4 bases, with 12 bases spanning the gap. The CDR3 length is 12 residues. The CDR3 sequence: CSAGWTAYEQYF. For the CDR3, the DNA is TGCAGTGCTGGCTGGACAGCGTACGAGCAGTACTTC.

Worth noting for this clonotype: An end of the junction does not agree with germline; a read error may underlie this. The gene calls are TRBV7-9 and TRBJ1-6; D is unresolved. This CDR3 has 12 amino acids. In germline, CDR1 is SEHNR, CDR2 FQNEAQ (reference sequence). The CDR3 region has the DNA TGTGCCAGCAGCTTAGCGGGATCACCCCTCTACTTT. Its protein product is CASSLAGSPLYF.

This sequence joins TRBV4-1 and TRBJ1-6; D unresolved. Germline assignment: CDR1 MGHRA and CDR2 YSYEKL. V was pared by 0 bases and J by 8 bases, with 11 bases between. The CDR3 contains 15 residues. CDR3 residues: CASSQDHGRDSPLHF. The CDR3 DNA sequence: TGCGCCAGCAGCCAAGATCACGGGAGGGATTCACCCCTCCACTTT.